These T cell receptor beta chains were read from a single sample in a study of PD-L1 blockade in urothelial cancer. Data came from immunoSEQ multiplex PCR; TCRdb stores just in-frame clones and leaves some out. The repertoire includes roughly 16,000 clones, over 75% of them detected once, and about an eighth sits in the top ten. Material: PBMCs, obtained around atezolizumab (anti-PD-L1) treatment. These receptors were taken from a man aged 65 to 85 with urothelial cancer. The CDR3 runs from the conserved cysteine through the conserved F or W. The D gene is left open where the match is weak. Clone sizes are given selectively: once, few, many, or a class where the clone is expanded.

TGTGCCAGCAGCTGGGGAGTGAGCACTGAAGCTTTCTTT,CASSWGVSTEAFF,TRBV14,once,.,TRBJ1-1
TGTGCCAGCAGTGATTATCCACGCAAGAACAGGGCTCGGGGAGAGACCCAGTACTTC,CASSDYPRKNRARGETQYF,TRBV6-1,.,.,TRBJ2-5
TGTGCAAGTCGCTTACTGGGGGGGCTAGCGGGGATCAGGGAGCTGTTTTTT,CASRLLGGLAGIRELFF,TRBV12-2,.,.,TRBJ2-2
TGTGCCAGCAGTGCCCAAGGACAGGGAAACGGCTACACCTTC,CASSAQGQGNGYTF,TRBV6-1,few,TRBD1,TRBJ1-2
TGTGCCAGCAGTTTCCAGGGGACCACTGAAGCTTTCTTT,CASSFQGTTEAFF,TRBV28,.,.,TRBJ1-1
TGTGCCAGTAGTCGCGCGATTTCCTACGAGCAGTACTTC,CASSRAISYEQYF,TRBV19,.,.,TRBJ2-7
TGTGCCAGCAGCCTAAGACCGGGACAGGGTCACACTGAAGCTTTCTTT,CASSLRPGQGHTEAFF,TRBV28,.,TRBD1,TRBJ1-1
TGCAGCGTTGGGCTCGCGGGACCGGAGTGGGAGACCCAGTACTTC,CSVGLAGPEWETQYF,TRBV29-1,.,.,TRBJ2-5
TGTGCCAGCAGCAAGGGGGAGTGGTATAATGAAAAACTGTTTTTT,CASSKGEWYNEKLFF,TRBV5-5,once,.,TRBJ1-4
TGCAGCGTTGTAAAGGGTTTACAGGGGTACGAGCAGTACTTC,CSVVKGLQGYEQYF,TRBV29-1,.,TRBD1,TRBJ2-7
TGTGCCAGCTCACCACCGTTTCCCTCCGGGGAGCTGTTTTTT,CASSPPFPSGELFF,TRBV18,.,.,TRBJ2-2
TGTGCCAGCTCACCAGGAGCGCAACCGAACACTGAAGCTTTCTTT,CASSPGAQPNTEAFF,TRBV18,.,.,TRBJ1-1
TGTGCCAGCAGCCTGGACTCGAAACTGTACGAGCAGTACTTC,CASSLDSKLYEQYF,TRBV7-9,.,.,TRBJ2-7
TGTGCCAGCAGCTCCAATAGGGGTAATTCACCCCTCCACTTT,CASSSNRGNSPLHF,TRBV7-9,.,.,TRBJ1-6
TGTGCCAGCAGCCCGCGGGGGCGGGACAATGAGCAGTTCTTC,CASSPRGRDNEQFF,TRBV7-9,medium-sized,.,TRBJ2-1
TGTGCCAGCAGCTCCCTGGGACAGGGGTTCGGGGGTTCTAATGAAAAACTGTTTTTT,CASSSLGQGFGGSNEKLFF,TRBV7-2,.,TRBD1,TRBJ1-4
TGTGCCAGCAGTGTGGACAGGCAAGAGACCCAGTACTTC,CASSVDRQETQYF,TRBV2,once,TRBD1,TRBJ2-5